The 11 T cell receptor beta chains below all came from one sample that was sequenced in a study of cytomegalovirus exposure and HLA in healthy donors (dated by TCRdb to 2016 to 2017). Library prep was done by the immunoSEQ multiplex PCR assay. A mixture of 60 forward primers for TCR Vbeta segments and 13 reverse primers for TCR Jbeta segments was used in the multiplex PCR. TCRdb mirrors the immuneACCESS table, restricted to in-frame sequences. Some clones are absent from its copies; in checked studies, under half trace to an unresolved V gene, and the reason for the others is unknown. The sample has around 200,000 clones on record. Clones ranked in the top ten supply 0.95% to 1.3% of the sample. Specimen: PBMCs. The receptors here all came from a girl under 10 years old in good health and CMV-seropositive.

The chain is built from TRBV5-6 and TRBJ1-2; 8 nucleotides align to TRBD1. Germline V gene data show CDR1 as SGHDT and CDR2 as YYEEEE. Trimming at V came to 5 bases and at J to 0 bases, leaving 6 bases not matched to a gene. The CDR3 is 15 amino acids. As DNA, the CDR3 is TGTGCCAGCAGAAGAGGGACAGGCTCTAACTATGGCTACACCTTC. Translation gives CASRRGTGSNYGYTF.

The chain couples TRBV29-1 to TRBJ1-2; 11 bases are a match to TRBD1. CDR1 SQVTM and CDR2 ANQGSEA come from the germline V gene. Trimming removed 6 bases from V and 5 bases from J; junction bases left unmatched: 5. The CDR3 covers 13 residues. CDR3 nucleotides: TGCAGCGTCGAGGACAGGGGGCTTTATGGCTACACCTTC. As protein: CSVEDRGLYGYTF.

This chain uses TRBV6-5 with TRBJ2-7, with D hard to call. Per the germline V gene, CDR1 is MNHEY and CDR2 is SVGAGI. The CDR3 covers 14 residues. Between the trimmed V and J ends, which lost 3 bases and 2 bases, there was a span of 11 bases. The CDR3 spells CASSYGQSTYEQYF. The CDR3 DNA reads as TGTGCCAGCAGTTATGGGCAGTCTACCTACGAGCAGTACTTC.

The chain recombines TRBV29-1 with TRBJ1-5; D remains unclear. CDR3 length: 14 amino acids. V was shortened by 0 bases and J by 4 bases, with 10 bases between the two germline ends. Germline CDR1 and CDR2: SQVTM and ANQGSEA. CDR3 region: CSVEDKQRNQPQHF. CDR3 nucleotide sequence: TGCAGCGTTGAAGATAAACAGAGAAATCAGCCCCAGCATTTT.

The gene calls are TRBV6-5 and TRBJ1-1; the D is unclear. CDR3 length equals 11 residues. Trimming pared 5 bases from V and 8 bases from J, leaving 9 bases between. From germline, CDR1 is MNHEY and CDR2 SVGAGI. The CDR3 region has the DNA TGTGCCAGCAGTACTCGCCAAGAAGCTTTCTTT. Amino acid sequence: CASSTRQEAFF.

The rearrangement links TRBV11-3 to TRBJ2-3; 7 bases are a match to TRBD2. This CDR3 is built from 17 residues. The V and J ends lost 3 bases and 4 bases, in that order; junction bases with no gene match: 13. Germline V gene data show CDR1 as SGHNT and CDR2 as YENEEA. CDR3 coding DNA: TGTGCCAGCAGCTTCGGACTAGGGACTACAGTGGCAGATACGCAGTATTTT. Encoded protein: CASSFGLGTTVADTQYF. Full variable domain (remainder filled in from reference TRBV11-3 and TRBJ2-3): EAGVVQSPRYKIIEKKQPVAFWCNPISGHNTLYWYLQNLGQGPELLIRYENEEAVDDSQLPKDRFSAERLKGVDSTLKIQPAELGDSAVYLCASSFGLGTTVADTQYFGPGTRLTVL.

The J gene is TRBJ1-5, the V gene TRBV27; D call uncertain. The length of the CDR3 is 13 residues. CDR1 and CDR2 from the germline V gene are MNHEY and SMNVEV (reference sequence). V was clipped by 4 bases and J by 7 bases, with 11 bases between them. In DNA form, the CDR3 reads TGTGCCAGCAGTTGGCAGGTTAAACAGCCCCAGCATTTT. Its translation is CASSWQVKQPQHF.

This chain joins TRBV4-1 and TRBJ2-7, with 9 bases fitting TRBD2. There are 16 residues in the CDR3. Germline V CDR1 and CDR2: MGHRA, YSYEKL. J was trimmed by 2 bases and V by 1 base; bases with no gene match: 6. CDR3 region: CASSQVPASGTYEQYF. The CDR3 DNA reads TGCGCCAGCAGCCAAGTTCCGGCTAGCGGGACCTACGAGCAGTACTTC.

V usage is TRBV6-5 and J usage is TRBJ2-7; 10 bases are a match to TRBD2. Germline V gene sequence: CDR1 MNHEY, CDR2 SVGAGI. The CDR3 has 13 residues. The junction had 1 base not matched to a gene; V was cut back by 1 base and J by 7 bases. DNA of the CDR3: TGTGCCAGCAGTTACTATAGCGGGGGGGAGCAGTACTTC. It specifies CASSYYSGGEQYF.

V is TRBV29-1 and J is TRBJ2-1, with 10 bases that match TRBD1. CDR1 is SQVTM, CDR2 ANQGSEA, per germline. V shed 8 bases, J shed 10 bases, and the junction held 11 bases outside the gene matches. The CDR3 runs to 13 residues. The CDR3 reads CSIRTGGRIEQFF. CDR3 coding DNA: TGCAGCATTCGGACAGGGGGAAGAATCGAGCAGTTCTTC.

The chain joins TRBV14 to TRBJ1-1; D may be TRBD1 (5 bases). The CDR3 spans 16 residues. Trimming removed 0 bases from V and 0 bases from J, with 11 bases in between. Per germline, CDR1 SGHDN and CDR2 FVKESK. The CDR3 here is CASSQDLQELNTEAFF. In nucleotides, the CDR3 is TGTGCCAGCAGCCAAGATTTACAGGAGTTGAACACTGAAGCTTTCTTT. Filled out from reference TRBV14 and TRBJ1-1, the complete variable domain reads EAGVTQFPSHSVIEKGQTVTLRCDPISGHDNLYWYRRVMGKEIKFLLHFVKESKQDESGMPNNRFLAERTGGTYSTLKVQPAELEDSGVYFCASSQDLQELNTEAFFGQGTRLTVV.